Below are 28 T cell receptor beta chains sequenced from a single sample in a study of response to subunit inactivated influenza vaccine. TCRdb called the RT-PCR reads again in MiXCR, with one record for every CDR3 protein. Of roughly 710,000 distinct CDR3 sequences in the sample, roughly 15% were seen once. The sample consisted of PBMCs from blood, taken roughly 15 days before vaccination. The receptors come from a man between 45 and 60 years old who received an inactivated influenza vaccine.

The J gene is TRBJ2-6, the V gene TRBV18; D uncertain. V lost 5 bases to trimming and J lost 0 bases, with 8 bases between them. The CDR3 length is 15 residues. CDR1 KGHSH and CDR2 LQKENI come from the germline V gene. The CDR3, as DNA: TGTGCCAGCTCAGACGTTCCCTCTGGGGCCAACGTCCTGACTTTC. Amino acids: CASSDVPSGANVLTF.

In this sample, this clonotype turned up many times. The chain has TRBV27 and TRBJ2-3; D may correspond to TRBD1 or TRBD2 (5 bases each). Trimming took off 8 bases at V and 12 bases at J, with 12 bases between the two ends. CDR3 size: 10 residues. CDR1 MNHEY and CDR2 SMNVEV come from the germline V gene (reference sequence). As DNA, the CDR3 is TGTGCCAGCGGTCGGGGCTACCAGTATTTT. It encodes CASGRGYQYF.

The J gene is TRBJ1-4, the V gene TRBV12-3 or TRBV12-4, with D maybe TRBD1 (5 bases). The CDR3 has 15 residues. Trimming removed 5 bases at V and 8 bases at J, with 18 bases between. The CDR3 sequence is CASSTWDAVSEKLFF. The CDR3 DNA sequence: TGTGCCAGCAGTACCTGGGACGCCGTTTCCGAAAAACTGTTTTTT.

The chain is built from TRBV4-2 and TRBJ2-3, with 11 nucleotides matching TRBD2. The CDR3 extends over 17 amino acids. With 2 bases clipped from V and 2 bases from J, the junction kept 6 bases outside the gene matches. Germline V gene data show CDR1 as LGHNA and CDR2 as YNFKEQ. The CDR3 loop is CASSQRPSGGFTDTQYF. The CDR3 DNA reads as TGTGCCAGCAGCCAACGCCCTAGCGGGGGGTTCACAGATACGCAGTATTTT.

This CDR3 reads CSASLRGSFTDTQYF. The CDR3 DNA follows: TGCAGTGCTAGTCTGCGGGGCAGTTTCACAGATACGCAGTATTTT. V usage is TRBV20-1 and J usage is TRBJ2-3, with TRBD2 as a possible D gene (6 bases). CDR1 is DFQATT, CDR2 SNEGSKA, per germline (reference sequence). V was clipped by 3 bases and J by 2 bases, with 15 bases between them. CDR3 length: 15 amino acids.

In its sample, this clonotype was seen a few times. CDR3 loop: CASRGITYEQYF. CDR3 bases: TGTGCCAGCAGGGGAATTACCTACGAGCAGTACTTC. The chain combines TRBV6-1 with TRBJ2-7, with unresolved D. Trimming took 6 bases from V and 2 from J, leaving 8 bases between them. This CDR3 is 12 amino acids long. Germline V gene sequence: CDR1 MNHNS, CDR2 SASEGT.

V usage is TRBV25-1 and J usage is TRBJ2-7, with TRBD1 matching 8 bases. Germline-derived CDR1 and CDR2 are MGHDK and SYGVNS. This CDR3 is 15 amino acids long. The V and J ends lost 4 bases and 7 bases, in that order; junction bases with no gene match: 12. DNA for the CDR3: TGTGCCAGCAGTGCCGGACAGGGAACCCCCAATGAGCAGTACTTC. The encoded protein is CASSAGQGTPNEQYF.

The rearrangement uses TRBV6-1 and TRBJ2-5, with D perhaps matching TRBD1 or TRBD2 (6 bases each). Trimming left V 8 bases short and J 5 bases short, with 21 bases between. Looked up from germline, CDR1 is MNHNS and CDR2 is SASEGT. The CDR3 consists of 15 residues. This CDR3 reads CASRFGGGNSETQYF. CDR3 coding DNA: TGTGCCAGCCGATTCGGAGGGGGGAATAGTGAGACCCAGTACTTC.

The CDR3: CAGEEGTVEAFF. DNA of the CDR3: TGTGCCGGAGAGGAGGGTACGGTTGAAGCTTTCTTT. The J gene is TRBJ1-1, the V gene TRBV7-9; D remains unclear. In germline, CDR1 is SEHNR, CDR2 FQNEAQ (reference sequence). This CDR3 has 12 amino acids. Trimming shortened V by 11 bases and J by 7 bases, and 17 bases separated the two germline ends.

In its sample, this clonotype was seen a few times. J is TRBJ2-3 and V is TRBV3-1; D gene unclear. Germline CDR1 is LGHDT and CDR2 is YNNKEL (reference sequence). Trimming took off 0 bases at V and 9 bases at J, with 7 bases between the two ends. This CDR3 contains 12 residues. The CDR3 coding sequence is TGTGCCAGCAGCCAAGATAGGACCACGCAGTATTTT. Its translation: CASSQDRTTQYF.

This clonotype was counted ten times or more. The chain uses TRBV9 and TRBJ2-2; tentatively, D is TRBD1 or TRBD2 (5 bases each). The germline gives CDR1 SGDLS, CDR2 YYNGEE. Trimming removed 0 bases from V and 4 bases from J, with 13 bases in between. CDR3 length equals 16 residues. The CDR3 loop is CASSVAPGRRTGELFF. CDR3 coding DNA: TGTGCCAGCAGCGTAGCACCGGGACGACGCACCGGGGAGCTGTTTTTT.

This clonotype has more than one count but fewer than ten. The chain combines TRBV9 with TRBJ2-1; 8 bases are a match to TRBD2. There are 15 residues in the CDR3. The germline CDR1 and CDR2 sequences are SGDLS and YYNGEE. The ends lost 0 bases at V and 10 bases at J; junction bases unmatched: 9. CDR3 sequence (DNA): TGTGCCAGCAGCGTAGTGGACGCGGGAGGAGGCGAGCAGTTCTTC. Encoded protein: CASSVVDAGGGEQFF.

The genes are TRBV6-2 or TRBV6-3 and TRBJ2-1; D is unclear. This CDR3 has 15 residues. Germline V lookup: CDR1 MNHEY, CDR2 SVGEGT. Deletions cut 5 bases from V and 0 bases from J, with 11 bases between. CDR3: CASSLPTFSYNEQFF. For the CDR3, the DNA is TGTGCCAGCAGTCTCCCTACTTTCTCCTACAATGAGCAGTTCTTC.

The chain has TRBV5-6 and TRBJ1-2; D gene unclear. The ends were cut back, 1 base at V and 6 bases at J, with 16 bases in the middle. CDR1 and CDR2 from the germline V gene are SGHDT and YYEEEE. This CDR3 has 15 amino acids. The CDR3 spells CASSLRWPAGNGYTF. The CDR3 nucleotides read TGTGCCAGCAGCTTGAGATGGCCCGCGGGGAATGGCTACACCTTC.

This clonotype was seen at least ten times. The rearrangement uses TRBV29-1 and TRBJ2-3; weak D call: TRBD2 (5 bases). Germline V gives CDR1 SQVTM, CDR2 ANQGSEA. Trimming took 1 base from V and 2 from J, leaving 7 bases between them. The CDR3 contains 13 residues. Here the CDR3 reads CSVEGGHTDTQYF. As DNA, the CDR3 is TGCAGCGTTGAAGGAGGGCACACAGATACGCAGTATTTT.

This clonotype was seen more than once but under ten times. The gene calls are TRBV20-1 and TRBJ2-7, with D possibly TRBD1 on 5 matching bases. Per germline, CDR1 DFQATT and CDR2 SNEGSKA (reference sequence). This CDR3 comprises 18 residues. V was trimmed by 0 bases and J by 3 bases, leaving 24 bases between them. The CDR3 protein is CSARDGTTGPSHYYEQYF. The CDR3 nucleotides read TGCAGTGCTAGAGATGGCACAACAGGCCCGTCCCACTACTACGAGCAGTACTTC.

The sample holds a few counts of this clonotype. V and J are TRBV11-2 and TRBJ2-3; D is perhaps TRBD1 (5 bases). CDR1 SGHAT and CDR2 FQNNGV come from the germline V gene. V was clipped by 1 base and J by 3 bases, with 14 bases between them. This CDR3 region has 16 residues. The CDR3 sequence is CASSLVSTGLTDTQYF. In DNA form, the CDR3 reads TGTGCCAGCAGCTTAGTTAGTACAGGCCTAACAGATACGCAGTATTTT.

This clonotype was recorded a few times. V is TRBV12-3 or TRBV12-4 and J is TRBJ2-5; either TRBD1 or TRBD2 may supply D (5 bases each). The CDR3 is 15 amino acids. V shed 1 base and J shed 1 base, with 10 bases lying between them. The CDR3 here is CASSLDGTIQETQYF. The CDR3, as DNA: TGTGCCAGCAGTTTAGACGGGACCATCCAAGAGACCCAGTACTTC.

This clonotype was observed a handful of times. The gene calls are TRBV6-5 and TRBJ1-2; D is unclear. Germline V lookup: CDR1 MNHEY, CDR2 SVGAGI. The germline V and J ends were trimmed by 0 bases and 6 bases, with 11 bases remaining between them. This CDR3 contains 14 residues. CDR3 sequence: CASSYSARNDGYTF. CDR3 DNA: TGTGCCAGCAGTTACTCGGCCCGCAATGATGGCTACACCTTC.

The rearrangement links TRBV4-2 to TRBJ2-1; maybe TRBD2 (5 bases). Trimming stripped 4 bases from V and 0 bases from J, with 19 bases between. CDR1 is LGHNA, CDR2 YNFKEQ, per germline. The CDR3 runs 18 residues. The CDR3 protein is CASSPSTNLDFSYNEQFF. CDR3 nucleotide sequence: TGTGCCAGCAGCCCAAGCACTAACTTGGACTTCTCCTACAATGAGCAGTTCTTC.

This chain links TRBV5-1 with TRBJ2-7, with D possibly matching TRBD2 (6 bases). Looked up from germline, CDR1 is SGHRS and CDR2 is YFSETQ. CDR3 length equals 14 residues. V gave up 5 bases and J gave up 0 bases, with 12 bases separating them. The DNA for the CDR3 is TGCGCCAGCAGGCGGGACGCTATCTCCTACGAGCAGTACTTC. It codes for CASRRDAISYEQYF. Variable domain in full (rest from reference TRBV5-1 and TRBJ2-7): KAGVTQTPRYLIKTRGQQVTLSCSPISGHRSVSWYQQTPGQGLQFLFEYFSETQRNKGNFPGRFSGRQFSNSRSEMNVSTLELGDSALYLCASRRDAISYEQYFGPGTRLTVT.

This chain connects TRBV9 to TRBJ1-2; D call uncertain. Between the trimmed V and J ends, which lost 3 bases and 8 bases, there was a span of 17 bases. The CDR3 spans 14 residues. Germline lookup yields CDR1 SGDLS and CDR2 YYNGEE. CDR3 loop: CASSAELATGGYTF. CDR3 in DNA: TGTGCCAGCAGCGCCGAACTCGCGACGGGGGGCTACACCTTC.

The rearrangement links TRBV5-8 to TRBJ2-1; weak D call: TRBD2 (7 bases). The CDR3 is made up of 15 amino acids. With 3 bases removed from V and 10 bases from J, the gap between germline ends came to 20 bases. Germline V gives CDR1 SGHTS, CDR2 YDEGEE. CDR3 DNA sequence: TGTGCCAGCAGCTCGATGAGGGGGGGGAGGGTCGAGCAGTTCTTC. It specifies CASSSMRGGRVEQFF.

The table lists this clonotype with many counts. CDR3 DNA sequence: TGTGCCAGCTCAACGACAGGGGGCACTGAAGCTTTCTTT. Amino acids: CASSTTGGTEAFF. The rearrangement links TRBV18 to TRBJ1-1, with 9 bases fitting TRBD1. Germline CDR1 and CDR2: KGHSH and LQKENI. The CDR3 totals 13 residues. Trimming took 5 bases from V and 4 from J; bases not matched to a gene: 2.

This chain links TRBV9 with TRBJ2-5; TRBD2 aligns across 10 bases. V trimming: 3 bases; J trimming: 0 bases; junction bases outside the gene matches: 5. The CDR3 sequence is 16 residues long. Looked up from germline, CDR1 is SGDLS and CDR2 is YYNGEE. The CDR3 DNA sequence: TGTGCCAGCAGCGGGCCTAGCGGGAGTAACCAAGAGACCCAGTACTTC. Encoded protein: CASSGPSGSNQETQYF. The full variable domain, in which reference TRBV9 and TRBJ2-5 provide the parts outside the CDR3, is DSGVTQTPKHLITATGQRVTLRCSPRSGDLSVYWYQQSLDQGLQFLIQYYNGEERAKGNILERFSAQQFPDLHSELNLSSLELGDSALYFCASSGPSGSNQETQYFGPGTRLLVL.

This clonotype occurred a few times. CDR3 sequence reads: CASSFVAKPSTDTQYF. The CDR3 DNA reads as TGTGCCAGCAGCTTCGTAGCGAAACCTAGCACAGATACGCAGTATTTT. The chain carries TRBV7-8 and TRBJ2-3; D might be TRBD2 (5 bases). CDR3 length: 16 residues. Trimming removed 3 bases from V and 0 bases from J, with 13 bases in between. Germline CDR1 SGHVS, CDR2 FQNEAQ.

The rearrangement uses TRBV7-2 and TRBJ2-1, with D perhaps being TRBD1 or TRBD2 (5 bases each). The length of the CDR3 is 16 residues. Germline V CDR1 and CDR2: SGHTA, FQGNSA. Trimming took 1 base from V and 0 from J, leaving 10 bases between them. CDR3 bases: TGTGCCAGCAGCTTAGGGGGACGGAACTCCTACAATGAGCAGTTCTTC. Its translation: CASSLGGRNSYNEQFF.

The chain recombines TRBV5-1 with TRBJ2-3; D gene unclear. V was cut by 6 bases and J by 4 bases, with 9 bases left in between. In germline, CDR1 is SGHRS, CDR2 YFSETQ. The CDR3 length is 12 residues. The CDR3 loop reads CASIGDADTQYF. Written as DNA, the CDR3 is TGCGCCAGCATAGGAGACGCAGATACGCAGTATTTT.